Described below is a single T cell receptor (beta chain) sequence and its context. Antigen specificity is unknown. Profiling relied on immunoSEQ multiplex PCR, and the TCRdb table lists in-frame clones only, not all of them. The data contain some 130,000 clones, 88% of them seen just once; the ten biggest clones take up 4.5% to 7.5%. The data derive from a study of radiation and T cells in renal cell carcinoma. Across the study: Nephrectomy followed 15 Gy stereotactic body radiation by 4 weeks.

General study points: From baseline, blood top tumor clonotypes peaked at 2 weeks post-radiation.

This sample's time point: blood 2 weeks post-SBRT. Specified treatment: 15 Gy SBRT to primary tumor, nephrectomy 4 weeks later. Trimming cost V 0 bases and J 2 bases, with 8 bases left between them. This CDR3 contains 14 residues. Per the germline V gene, CDR1 is LGHNA and CDR2 is YSLEER. Here the sequenced sample was blood, taken from a patient whose treatment included radiotherapy and nephrectomy. This receptor was identified in a woman between 65 and 79 years old with renal cell carcinoma. The chain recombines TRBV4-3 with TRBJ2-7; D call uncertain. In DNA, the CDR3 is TGCGCCAGCAGCCAAGAGGACGGCCCCTACGAGCAGTACTTC. Translation: CASSQEDGPYEQYF.